Presented here are 30 T cell receptor beta chains from one specimen sequenced in a study of control samples from healthy donors and cancer patients. Method: immunoSEQ multiplex PCR; TCRdb's copy keeps in-frame clones and lacks some. The table lists more than 95,000 clones, around 89% of them singletons, with over 15% in the top ten. Sequencing used PBMCs. Receptors originate from a man in his sixties with lung cancer.

CDR3 protein: CASNRLANYGYTF. As DNA, the CDR3 is TGTGCCAGCAATCGACTAGCCAACTATGGCTACACCTTC. The V gene is TRBV2, the J gene TRBJ1-2; D gene ambiguous. CDR1 is SNHLY, CDR2 FYNNEI, per germline. The CDR3 consists of 13 residues. V was clipped by 7 bases and J by 2 bases, with 11 bases between them.

Worth noting for this clone: Other nucleotide sequences from this sample produce the same CDR3. J is TRBJ2-5 and V is TRBV5-1; TRBD2 is a possible D gene (7 bases). Germline V gene sequence: CDR1 SGHRS, CDR2 YFSETQ. CDR3 size: 15 residues. V lost 0 bases and J lost 5, with 14 bases in between. The DNA for the CDR3 is TGCGCCAGCAGCTTGGGTCGGGGGGCCCGGGAGACCCAGTACTTC. This codes for CASSLGRGARETQYF.

V usage is TRBV12-5 and J usage is TRBJ2-5; 7 nucleotides line up with TRBD2. Germline V gene data show CDR1 as LGHNT and CDR2 as FRNRAP. The CDR3 is made up of 16 amino acids. The V gene end was trimmed by 4 bases and the J gene end by 4 bases; junction bases not matched to a gene: 12. The CDR3 loop is CASGSPFNGRIETQYF. In DNA, the CDR3 is TGTGCTAGTGGTTCTCCGTTTAACGGGAGGATAGAGACCCAGTACTTC.

The chain joins TRBV12-5 to TRBJ2-5, with a weak D call TRBD2 (6 bases). CDR1 is LGHNT and CDR2 is FRNRAP in the germline V gene. The CDR3 is 19 residues long. V lost 0 bases and J 5 bases, leaving 25 bases between the germline ends. The CDR3 spells CASGLVSDGSLGSGETQYF. For the CDR3, the DNA is TGTGCTAGTGGTTTGGTATCGGACGGGAGTCTGGGAAGCGGGGAGACCCAGTACTTC.

V usage is TRBV7-6 and J usage is TRBJ1-1; no clear D. CDR1 is SGHVS, CDR2 FNYEAQ, per germline. The V end lost 5 bases, the J end lost 2 bases, and 12 bases lay between the germline ends. CDR3 length equals 14 residues. The CDR3 loop reads CASSPRTINTEAFF. The CDR3 bases are TGTGCCAGCAGCCCTAGGACCATTAACACTGAAGCTTTCTTT.

The rearrangement uses TRBV30 and TRBJ2-7; D not certain. The CDR3 consists of 13 residues. The germline V gene has CDR1 GTSNPN and CDR2 SVGIG (reference sequence). Deletions cut 2 bases from V and 6 bases from J, with 14 bases between. CDR3: CAWSSRQASEQYF. In nucleotides, the CDR3 is TGTGCCTGGAGTTCCCGACAAGCCTCCGAGCAGTACTTC.

This chain uses TRBV7-9 with TRBJ2-2; no clear D gene. The CDR3 has 13 amino acids. V was pared by 2 bases and J by 8 bases, with 9 bases between. CDR1 and CDR2 (germline): SEHNR, FQNEAQ (reference sequence). CDR3 in amino acids: CASSLLEVGELFF. The CDR3 DNA sequence: TGTGCCAGCAGCTTACTCGAGGTGGGGGAGCTGTTTTTT.

The CDR3 is CASSRNKFSGNTIYF. For the CDR3, the DNA is TGTGCCAGCAGCAGGAACAAGTTCTCTGGAAACACCATATATTTT. The J gene is TRBJ1-3, the V gene TRBV6-5; D uncertain. Germline CDR1 MNHEY, CDR2 SVGAGI. There are 15 residues in the CDR3. V shed 6 bases and J shed 0 bases, with 12 bases lying between them.

The chain combines TRBV10-2 with TRBJ2-2, with TRBD1 matching over 10 bases. CDR1 WSHSY and CDR2 SAAADI come from the germline V gene. The CDR3 is 16 residues long. Trimming took 10 bases from V and 0 from J; bases not matched to a gene: 8. DNA for the CDR3: TGCGCCAAGACAGGGGGCCTCTTCGCGAACACCGGGGAGCTGTTTTTT. Protein product: CAKTGGLFANTGELFF.

About this clone itself: The junction departs from the called germline gene at one end, perhaps through a read error. The genes are TRBV6-1 and TRBJ2-6; D ambiguous. This CDR3 has 16 residues. The germline CDR1 and CDR2 sequences are MNHNS and SASEGT. CDR3 region: CASSEERGAGANVLTF. The CDR3 DNA is TGTGCCAGTAGTGAAGAACGCGGAGCTGGGGCCAACGTCCTGACTTTC.

The CDR3, as DNA: TGCGCCAGCATAGCACGGGGGACCGGGGAGCTGTTTTTT. Translating gives CASIARGTGELFF. The chain joins TRBV5-1 to TRBJ2-2; D might be TRBD2 (6 bases). Trimming left V 6 bases short and J 5 bases short, with 11 bases between. The germline gives CDR1 SGHRS, CDR2 YFSETQ. The CDR3 sequence is 13 residues long.

The chain links TRBV7-2 to TRBJ1-2; D not certain. Trimming shortened V by 4 bases and J by 4 bases, and 13 bases separated the two germline ends. Germline lookup yields CDR1 SGHTA and CDR2 FQGNSA. The CDR3 covers 14 residues. This CDR3 reads CASSYSAGLYGYTF. The CDR3 coding sequence is TGTGCCAGCAGCTACTCGGCAGGTCTCTATGGCTACACCTTC.

V and J are TRBV5-1 and TRBJ2-2, with TRBD1 identical over 11 bases. From germline, CDR1 is SGHRS and CDR2 YFSETQ. With V trimmed by 4 bases and J by 6 bases, 2 bases remained unmatched. The CDR3 is 14 amino acids. The CDR3 reads CASSRGQGAGELFF. CDR3 in DNA: TGCGCCAGCAGCAGGGGACAGGGGGCCGGGGAGCTGTTTTTT.

The chain links TRBV19 to TRBJ1-1, with D unclear. CDR1 and CDR2 (germline): LNHDA, SQIVND (reference sequence). The CDR3 is 16 amino acids. V lost 3 bases to trimming and J lost 0 bases, with 14 bases between them. The CDR3 here is CASSISIRQMNTEAFF. CDR3 sequence (DNA): TGTGCCAGTAGTATTTCGATTAGACAAATGAACACTGAAGCTTTCTTT.

The chain has TRBV5-8 and TRBJ1-1, with TRBD1 as a possible D gene (5 bases). The CDR3 has 15 residues. Between the trimmed V and J ends, which lost 1 base and 0 bases, there was a span of 10 bases. CDR1 and CDR2 from the germline V gene are SGHTS and YDEGEE. Here the CDR3 reads CASSLKNRLNTEAFF. The CDR3 nucleotides are TGTGCCAGCAGCTTGAAAAACAGGTTGAACACTGAAGCTTTCTTT.

V usage is TRBV5-1 and J usage is TRBJ2-2, with 13 nucleotides matching TRBD2. Looked up from germline, CDR1 is SGHRS and CDR2 is YFSETQ. The J segment lost 11 bases and the V segment lost 0 bases, leaving 4 bases of the junction unmatched. CDR3 length: 15 amino acids. CDR3 protein: CASSLATSGGAELFF. For the CDR3, the DNA is TGCGCCAGCAGCTTGGCAACTAGCGGGGGGGCCGAGCTGTTTTTT.

J is TRBJ2-2 and V is TRBV5-4; 11 bases match TRBD2. Per the germline V gene, CDR1 is SGHNT and CDR2 is YYREEE (reference sequence). This CDR3 is built from 17 residues. Trimming at V came to 4 bases and at J to 5 bases, leaving 10 bases not matched to a gene. CDR3: CASSPEVLAGVTGELFF. The DNA of the CDR3 is TGTGCCAGCAGCCCGGAAGTACTAGCGGGGGTTACCGGGGAGCTGTTTTTT.

The rearrangement uses TRBV5-5 and TRBJ1-6; 10 nucleotides match TRBD1. Germline V lookup: CDR1 SGHKS, CDR2 YYEKEE (reference sequence). The CDR3 extends over 15 amino acids. J gave up 8 bases and V 0 bases, and 2 bases lay outside the gene matches. CDR3 protein: CASSLGQGAYSPLHF. The CDR3 nucleotides read TGTGCCAGCAGCTTGGGACAGGGGGCATATTCACCCCTCCACTTT.

The rearrangement uses TRBV30 and TRBJ1-1; 8 bases are a match to TRBD1. The trim removed 3 bases at V and 1 base at J, leaving 7 bases unmatched. CDR1 is GTSNPN and CDR2 is SVGIG in the germline V gene (reference sequence). The length of the CDR3 is 15 residues. The CDR3 loop is CAWSWDRTSNTEAFF. The CDR3 bases are TGTGCCTGGAGCTGGGACAGGACCTCGAACACTGAAGCTTTCTTT.

This chain links TRBV4-2 with TRBJ1-3; D possibly corresponds to TRBD1 (6 bases). V lost 5 bases and J lost 12, with 17 bases in between. CDR1 and CDR2 from the germline V gene are LGHNA and YNFKEQ. The CDR3 is 13 amino acids. Written as DNA, the CDR3 is TGTGCCAGCAGCGCTCCCGGGACAAGGTTCATATATTTT. The encoded protein is CASSAPGTRFIYF.

This chain links TRBV5-1 with TRBJ1-4; D uncertain. CDR3 length: 13 amino acids. The V gene's germline CDR1 is SGHRS and CDR2 YFSETQ. V was trimmed by 0 bases and J by 8 bases, leaving 8 bases between them. CDR3 amino acids: CASSLERAEKLFF. For the CDR3, the DNA is TGCGCCAGCAGCTTGGAGCGGGCGGAAAAACTGTTTTTT.

Here the CDR3 DNA reads TGTGCCAGCAGCCCGGGACAGCAGTTTAACTATGGCTACACCTTC. Protein sequence: CASSPGQQFNYGYTF. This chain links TRBV7-9 with TRBJ1-2, with TRBD1 matching 7 bases. CDR1 and CDR2 (germline): SEHNR, FQNEAQ (reference sequence). J lost 1 base, V lost 5 bases, and 7 bases had no gene match. The CDR3 covers 15 residues.

This rearrangement joins TRBV11-2 to TRBJ1-2; D is unresolved. Germline CDR1 SGHAT, CDR2 FQNNGV. The CDR3 has 13 amino acids. Trimming cost V 1 base and J 8 bases, with 11 bases left between them. The CDR3 loop is CASSLAVQGGYTF. The CDR3 DNA follows: TGTGCCAGCAGCTTAGCCGTACAAGGCGGCTACACCTTC.

The chain uses TRBV24-1 and TRBJ2-2; TRBD1 matches 7 bases. The ends lost 0 bases at V and 5 bases at J; junction bases unmatched: 11. CDR1 is KGHDR, CDR2 SFDVKD, per germline. The CDR3 is 18 residues long. The chain's CDR3 is CATSDLSSRPTGTGELFF. The DNA for the CDR3 is TGTGCCACCAGTGATTTGTCATCCCGCCCGACAGGGACCGGGGAGCTGTTTTTT.

This clone was counted a few times. The chain carries TRBV27 and TRBJ1-5, with a tentative D call TRBD1 (5 bases). The germline gives CDR1 MNHEY, CDR2 SMNVEV (reference sequence). V lost 4 bases and J lost 2, with 21 bases in between. This CDR3 is 18 amino acids long. The CDR3 coding sequence is TGTGCCAGCAGTTCGTCACCCGGGACCGGCATCGGCAATCAGCCCCAGCATTTT. This sequence encodes CASSSSPGTGIGNQPQHF.

CDR3 coding DNA: TGCGCCAGCAGCCCATTGCCTGATGGGGGTACGGGACGCGAGCAGTACTTC. This encodes CASSPLPDGGTGREQYF. The gene calls are TRBV5-1 and TRBJ2-7; TRBD1 or TRBD2 may be the D gene (5 bases each). V lost 4 bases to trimming and J lost 6 bases, with 26 bases between them. CDR3 length equals 17 residues. Germline CDR1 and CDR2: SGHRS and YFSETQ.

The V call is TRBV9, the J call TRBJ2-5; 8 bases map to TRBD2. J gave up 1 base and V 4 bases, and 3 bases lay outside the gene matches. Germline V gives CDR1 SGDLS, CDR2 YYNGEE. The CDR3 contains 14 residues. Here the CDR3 DNA reads TGTGCCAGCAGCCCGGGAGGGATCCAAGAGACCCAGTACTTC. The encoded protein is CASSPGGIQETQYF.

CDR3 protein: CASSEYRSGANVLTF. The DNA of the CDR3 is TGTGCCAGCAGTGAATACCGGTCTGGGGCCAACGTCCTGACTTTC. The chain links TRBV2 to TRBJ2-6; D unclear. Trimming pared 2 bases from V and 1 base from J, leaving 6 bases between. The CDR3 has 15 residues. Germline V lookup: CDR1 SNHLY, CDR2 FYNNEI.

The rearrangement links TRBV5-1 to TRBJ2-5, with 7 bases identical to TRBD2. Germline lookup yields CDR1 SGHRS and CDR2 YFSETQ. The CDR3 is made up of 14 amino acids. V lost 4 bases to trimming and J lost 5 bases; unmatched junction nucleotides: 8. CDR3 in amino acids: CASSPERGGETQYF. The CDR3 DNA reads TGCGCCAGCAGCCCTGAGCGGGGAGGGGAGACCCAGTACTTC.

This clone occurred once. The CDR3 DNA sequence: TGTGCCAGCTCCCCGACACTGAACACTGAAGCTTTCTTT. This gives the protein CASSPTLNTEAFF. The chain employs TRBV18 and TRBJ1-1; unclear D gene. CDR1 and CDR2 (germline): KGHSH, LQKENI. The CDR3 extends over 13 amino acids. The V end was cut by 6 bases, the J end by 0 bases, with 8 bases between. Supplemented by reference TRBV18 and TRBJ1-1, the full variable domain reads NAGVMQNPRHLVRRRGQEARLRCSPMKGHSHVYWYRQLPEEGLKFMVYLQKENIIDESGMPKERFSAEFPKEGPSILRIQQVVRGDSAAYFCASSPTLNTEAFFGQGTRLTVV.